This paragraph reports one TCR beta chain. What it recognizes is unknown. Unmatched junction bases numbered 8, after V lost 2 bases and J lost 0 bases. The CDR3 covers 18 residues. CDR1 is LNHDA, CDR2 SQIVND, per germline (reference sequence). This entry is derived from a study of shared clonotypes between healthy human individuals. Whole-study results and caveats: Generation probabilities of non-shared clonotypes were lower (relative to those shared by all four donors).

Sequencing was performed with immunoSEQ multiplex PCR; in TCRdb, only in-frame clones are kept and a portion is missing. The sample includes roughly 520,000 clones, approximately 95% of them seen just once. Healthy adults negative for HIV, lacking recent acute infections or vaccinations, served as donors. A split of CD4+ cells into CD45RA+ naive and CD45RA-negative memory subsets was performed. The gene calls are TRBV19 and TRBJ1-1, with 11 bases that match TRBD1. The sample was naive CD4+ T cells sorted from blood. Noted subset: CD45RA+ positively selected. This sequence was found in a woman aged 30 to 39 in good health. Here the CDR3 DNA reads TGTGCCAGTAGTATACGGACAGGGGGCGGGGGTATGAACACTGAAGCTTTCTTT. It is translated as CASSIRTGGGGMNTEAFF.